The T cell receptor (beta chain) under discussion was sequenced for a study of CD8 T cells in Susac syndrome. The germline gives CDR1 SEHNR, CDR2 FQNEAQ (reference sequence). The CDR3 length is 13 residues. The V end was cut by 8 bases, the J end by 6 bases, with 13 bases between. The authors reverse transcribed roughly 0.5 to 1 ug RNA with random hexamers. TCRdb reprocessed the immunoSEQ multiplex PCR reads via MiXCR and lists one record per CDR3 protein. The sample contains a few hundred thousand distinct CDR3 sequences, roughly 90% of which appear only once. Sequencing was carried out using CD8+ T cells from PBMCs. This receptor was obtained from a human donor with multiple sclerosis. The V call is TRBV7-9, the J call TRBJ1-4, with D possibly matching TRBD1 (5 bases). CDR3 residues: CASVGEEDEKLFF. The CDR3, as DNA: TGTGCCAGCGTGGGGGAGGAGGATGAAAAACTGTTTTTT. Together with reference TRBV7-9 and TRBJ1-4, the CDR3 gives the full variable domain: DTGVSQNPRHKITKRGQNVTFRCDPISEHNRLYWYRQTLGQGPEFLTYFQNEAQLEKSRLLSDRFSAERPKGSFSTLEIQRTEQGDSAMYLCASVGEEDEKLFFGSGTQLSVL.